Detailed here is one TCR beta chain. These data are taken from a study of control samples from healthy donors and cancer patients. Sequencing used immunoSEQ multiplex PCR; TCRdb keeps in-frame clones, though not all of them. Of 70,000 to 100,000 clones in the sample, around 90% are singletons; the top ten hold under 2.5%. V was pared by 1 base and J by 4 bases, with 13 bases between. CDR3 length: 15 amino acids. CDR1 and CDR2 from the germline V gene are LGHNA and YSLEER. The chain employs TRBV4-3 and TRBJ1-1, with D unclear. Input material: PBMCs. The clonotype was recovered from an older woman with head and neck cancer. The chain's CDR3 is CASSQGVGFGTEAFF. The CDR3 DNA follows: TGCGCCAGCAGCCAAGGAGTAGGGTTTGGCACTGAAGCTTTCTTT.